What follows describes a single TCR beta chain. Its antigen is as yet unknown. Germline V gene data show CDR1 as LGHDT and CDR2 as YNNKEL (reference sequence). The germline V and J ends were trimmed by 2 bases and 6 bases, with 10 bases remaining between them. The CDR3 loop spans 13 amino acids. Profiling relied on immunoSEQ multiplex PCR, and the TCRdb table lists in-frame clones only, not all of them. Among about 100,000 clones listed, approximately 90% were seen once. This specimen belongs to a study of T cell responses to AZD1222 COVID-19 vaccine. At the level of the study: The study pooled second doses at about 4 or about 12 weeks.

Whole-study findings and limits: Just a handful of people given AZD1222 tested seropositive at baseline. Clonal diversity may have been underestimated, and the donors were mostly white British, with more females than males.

This chain uses TRBV3-1 (or the pseudogene TRBV3-2) with TRBJ1-2, with a weak D call TRBD1 (5 bases). The specimen comprised peripheral blood, sampled on day 0 of AZD1222 vaccination. This sequence originates from an adult in good health. The CDR3 region is CASSQRGVDGYTF. The CDR3 DNA reads as TGTGCCAGCAGCCAAAGGGGAGTGGATGGCTACACCTTC.